What follows are 5 T cell receptor beta chains derived from one specimen sequenced in a study of cytomegalovirus exposure and HLA in healthy donors. The PCR ran on 60 Vbeta and 13 Jbeta primers. Assay: immunoSEQ multiplex PCR; the TCRdb copy retains only in-frame clones and omits some. The table shows approximately 150,000 clones, with 81% occurring only once. The sequenced material came from PBMCs. The receptor set was obtained from a man between 50 and 59 years old in good health and CMV-seropositive.

The CDR3 nucleotides are TGTGCCAGCAGTTACGGACAGGCAACTAATGAAAAACTGTTTTTT. Translation gives CASSYGQATNEKLFF. The rearrangement links TRBV6-6 to TRBJ1-4, with 7 nucleotides matching TRBD1. Trimming cost V 2 bases and J 0 bases; bases outside gene matches: 0. The CDR3 consists of 15 residues. CDR1 is MNHNY and CDR2 is SVGAGI in the germline V gene (reference sequence).

This clone is a singleton in its sample. V gene TRBV9 combines with J gene TRBJ1-1; 7 bases are shared with TRBD1. Germline V lookup: CDR1 SGDLS, CDR2 YYNGEE. J lost 0 bases, V lost 0 bases, and 2 bases had no gene match. The CDR3 has 15 residues. CDR3 loop: CASSVGGTVNTEAFF. Here the CDR3 DNA reads TGTGCCAGCAGCGTAGGCGGGACAGTGAACACTGAAGCTTTCTTT.

The chain recombines TRBV2 with TRBJ1-3; D gene unclear. This CDR3 has 15 residues. Per the germline V gene, CDR1 is SNHLY and CDR2 is FYNNEI. The V gene lost 5 bases and the J gene lost 0 bases, with 11 bases spanning the gap. The CDR3 coding sequence is TGTGCCAGCAGTTTAATGACTGGCTCTGGAAACACCATATATTTT. Translated, it gives CASSLMTGSGNTIYF.

This chain joins TRBV6-5 and TRBJ2-2; weak D call: TRBD2 (6 bases). The CDR3 totals 13 residues. Looked up from germline, CDR1 is MNHEY and CDR2 is SVGAGI. V lost 6 bases and J 6 bases, leaving 11 bases between the germline ends. The CDR3 here is CASRRRAAGELFF. The CDR3 bases are TGTGCCAGCAGAAGGAGGGCCGCCGGGGAGCTGTTTTTT.

The V and J genes are TRBV10-2 and TRBJ2-2; 11 nucleotides match TRBD2. The length of the CDR3 is 16 residues. The V segment lost 4 bases and the J segment 2 bases; nucleotides outside the gene matches: 3. Germline V gives CDR1 WSHSY, CDR2 SAAADI. The CDR3 DNA reads as TGCGCCAGCAGTGGGACTAGCGGGCCCAACACCGGGGAGCTGTTTTTT. It yields the protein CASSGTSGPNTGELFF.